Following are 24 T cell receptor beta chains from one sample sequenced in a study of T-cell memory formation after mild COVID-19. From the 5' RACE reads, TCRdb called clonotypes with MiXCR, one entry per CDR3 protein. The table shows fewer than 60,000 distinct CDR3 sequences, with roughly 12% occurring only once. Sequenced sample: PBMCs or a T cell subset sorted from them (not recorded which). These TCRs come from a young man who had mild COVID-19 (a few samples of this study predate the infection). Cell type and time point are not known.

This clonotype turned up a few times. A much bigger clone sits one base away, suggesting this may be a read error. The chain has TRBV7-2 and TRBJ2-3; 11 nucleotides match TRBD2. Germline values: CDR1 SGHTA, CDR2 FQGNSA. V lost 5 bases to trimming and J lost 5 bases; unmatched junction nucleotides: 9. The CDR3 is made up of 16 amino acids. The CDR3 bases are TGTGCCAGCAGCGTGCACCGACTAGCGGGGCAAGATACGCAGTATTTT. It translates to CASSVHRLAGQDTQYF.

The chain combines TRBV29-1 with TRBJ2-2; 8 nucleotides line up with TRBD1. The germline CDR1 and CDR2 sequences are SQVTM and ANQGSEA. The CDR3 runs 15 residues. V lost 2 bases and J lost 6; bases outside the gene matches: 8. This chain's CDR3 is CSVEIGRGHPGELFF. The CDR3 bases are TGCAGCGTTGAAATTGGCAGGGGGCATCCCGGGGAGCTGTTTTTT.

This clonotype came up many times. The chain employs TRBV5-1 and TRBJ2-7; 7 nucleotides align to TRBD2. The CDR3 has 14 residues. Per the germline V gene, CDR1 is SGHRS and CDR2 is YFSETQ. V lost 1 base and J lost 5; bases outside the gene matches: 6. Here the CDR3 reads CASSLQSGEDEQYF. DNA for the CDR3: TGCGCCAGCAGCTTGCAAAGCGGGGAGGACGAGCAGTACTTC.

This clonotype was detected a few times. CDR3 DNA sequence: TGTGCCATCAGGGCCAAACAGGGGCCCATATATTTT. Its protein is CAIRAKQGPIYF. The chain employs TRBV10-3 and TRBJ1-3, with 7 bases aligning to TRBD1. V was pared by 6 bases and J by 11 bases, with 7 bases of the junction left unmatched. Germline V gives CDR1 ENHRY, CDR2 SYGVKD. The CDR3 totals 12 residues.

This clonotype was seen at least ten times. V and J are TRBV7-2 and TRBJ2-1, with D possibly being TRBD1 (7 bases). V was cut by 2 bases and J by 7 bases, with 18 bases left in between. CDR1 and CDR2 (germline): SGHTA, FQGNSA. CDR3 size: 16 residues. In DNA, the CDR3 is TGTGCCAGCAGCTTAATGGATCGGAGGGGGCGGAATGAGCAGTTCTTC. This encodes CASSLMDRRGRNEQFF.

This clonotype was found a few times. V usage is TRBV6-2 or TRBV6-3 and J usage is TRBJ2-7; D is ambiguous. Germline V CDR1 and CDR2: MNHEY, SVGEGT. This CDR3 has 13 residues. V lost 2 bases and J lost 2, with 7 bases in between. The CDR3 coding sequence is TGTGCCAGCAGTTACCGGCGGACCTACGAGCAGTACTTC. It is translated as CASSYRRTYEQYF.

Details on this clonotype: This may come from a read error, since a much larger clone is one base off. The chain links TRBV7-2 to TRBJ2-5; 9 bases map to TRBD1. After removal of 5 bases from V and 8 bases from J, the junction contained 9 bases not matched to a gene. The V gene's germline CDR1 is SGHTA and CDR2 FQGNSA. This CDR3 has 14 amino acids. Written as DNA, the CDR3 is TGTGCCAGCAGCCCAACAGGGGGCCTGGATACCCAGTACTTC. This codes for CASSPTGGLDTQYF. The full variable domain, with the rest looked up from reference TRBV7-2 and TRBJ2-5, is GAGVSQSPSNKVTEKGKDVELRCDPISGHTALYWYRQSLGQGLEFLIYFQGNSAPDKSGLPSDRFSAERTGGSVSTLTIQRTQQEDSAVYLCASSPTGGLDTQYFGPGTRLLVL.

V usage is TRBV6-6 and J usage is TRBJ1-1; no firm D call. This CDR3 region has 14 residues. Per the germline V gene, CDR1 is MNHNY and CDR2 is SVGAGI (reference sequence). Trimming pared 6 bases from V and 7 bases from J, leaving 18 bases between. CDR3 loop: CASRPIGLALEAFF. The CDR3 nucleotides read TGTGCCAGCAGACCGATCGGCCTAGCCCTTGAAGCTTTCTTT.

This chain joins TRBV6-5 and TRBJ1-6; 8 positions agree with TRBD1. CDR1 is MNHEY, CDR2 SVGAGI, per germline. Losses at the gene ends were 0 bases for V and 10 bases for J; bases not matched to a gene: 5. The CDR3 spans 15 residues. The CDR3: CASSYSRDRRSPLHF. CDR3 coding DNA: TGTGCCAGCAGTTACTCGAGGGACAGGAGATCACCCCTCCACTTT.

This chain connects TRBV4-3 to TRBJ2-1; D assignment may be TRBD1 or TRBD2 (5 bases each). V was pared by 5 bases and J by 0 bases, with 11 bases between. This CDR3 region has 15 residues. Germline CDR1 LGHNA, CDR2 YSLEER. The CDR3 nucleotides are TGCGCCAGCAGCGAGGGGACGGCCTCCTACAATGAGCAGTTCTTC. Encoded protein: CASSEGTASYNEQFF.

V is TRBV7-2 and J is TRBJ2-2, with D possibly being TRBD1 or TRBD2 (5 bases each). Germline V lookup: CDR1 SGHTA, CDR2 FQGNSA. CDR3 length: 13 amino acids. V was clipped by 5 bases and J by 7 bases, with 11 bases between them. CDR3: CASSGGPYGELFF. Here the CDR3 DNA reads TGTGCCAGCAGCGGGGGTCCTTACGGGGAGCTGTTTTTT.

The CDR3 nucleotides read TGCGCCAGCAGCCAAGCGGGAGGTCTATACGAGCAGTACTTC. Translated, it gives CASSQAGGLYEQYF. This rearrangement joins TRBV4-3 to TRBJ2-7; 7 positions match TRBD2. This CDR3 has 14 residues. V lost 1 base and J lost 4; bases outside the gene matches: 4. Looked up from germline, CDR1 is LGHNA and CDR2 is YSLEER.

This clonotype was observed at least ten times. This sequence joins TRBV6-2 or TRBV6-3 and TRBJ2-3, with 7 bases that match TRBD2. This CDR3 comprises 15 residues. From germline, CDR1 is MNHEY and CDR2 SVGEGT. The trim removed 7 bases at V and 2 bases at J, leaving 9 bases unmatched. The CDR3 nucleotides read TGTGCCAGCACTCACGGGCTAGCGGACACAGATACGCAGTATTTT. This sequence encodes CASTHGLADTDTQYF.

The rearrangement joins TRBV5-7 to TRBJ2-7; D unresolved. TRBV5-7 is an ORF; its function is uncertain. This CDR3 is 13 amino acids long. Trimming took off 3 bases at V and 4 bases at J, with 11 bases between the two ends. The CDR3 protein is CASSSSFWYEQYF. CDR3 DNA: TGTGCCAGCAGCTCAAGCTTTTGGTACGAGCAGTACTTC.

This clonotype came up many times. The V gene is TRBV12-3 or TRBV12-4, the J gene TRBJ2-5; maybe TRBD2 (6 bases). CDR3 size: 13 residues. V was shortened by 3 bases and J by 3 bases, with 8 bases between the two germline ends. The CDR3 sequence: CASSFWGEETQYF. The CDR3 bases are TGTGCCAGCAGTTTCTGGGGGGAAGAGACCCAGTACTTC.

V gene TRBV5-1 combines with J gene TRBJ2-5, with 8 bases lining up with TRBD2. The CDR3 runs 15 residues. Germline CDR1 SGHRS, CDR2 YFSETQ. V shed 5 bases and J 3 bases; nucleotides not matched to a gene: 9. The CDR3: CASRSGGLVKETQYF. DNA of the CDR3: TGCGCCAGCAGGAGTGGGGGACTAGTGAAAGAGACCCAGTACTTC.

This clonotype was observed a few times. V usage is TRBV27 and J usage is TRBJ1-2; D gene unclear. Germline CDR1 reads MNHEY; CDR2 reads SMNVEV (reference sequence). V shed 6 bases and J shed 1 base, with 9 bases lying between them. The CDR3 runs 13 residues. DNA for the CDR3: TGTGCCAGCAGCCCCTCCGGTAACTATGGCTACACCTTC. It is translated as CASSPSGNYGYTF.

This clonotype was detected ten times or more. The chain joins TRBV5-1 to TRBJ2-1; D perhaps matches TRBD2 (6 bases). Trimming took 2 bases from V and 10 from J, leaving 16 bases between them. CDR3 size: 14 residues. The germline V gene encodes CDR1 SGHRS and CDR2 YFSETQ. This CDR3 is CASSLLKDGGEQFF. CDR3 sequence (DNA): TGCGCCAGCAGCTTATTAAAGGACGGAGGGGAGCAGTTCTTC. The whole variable domain, filled in from reference TRBV5-1 and TRBJ2-1, reads KAGVTQTPRYLIKTRGQQVTLSCSPISGHRSVSWYQQTPGQGLQFLFEYFSETQRNKGNFPGRFSGRQFSNSRSEMNVSTLELGDSALYLCASSLLKDGGEQFFGPGTRLTVL.

The genes are TRBV5-4 and TRBJ2-5; no firm D call. The CDR3 has 13 residues. Between the trimmed V and J ends, which lost 5 bases and 2 bases, there was a span of 10 bases. CDR1 and CDR2 (germline): SGHNT, YYREEE (reference sequence). The CDR3 DNA reads as TGTGCCAGCAGGTCGTGGTCACAAGAGACCCAGTACTTC. This codes for CASRSWSQETQYF.

This sequence joins TRBV4-1 and TRBJ2-1; 9 bases fit TRBD2. From germline, CDR1 is MGHRA and CDR2 YSYEKL. V dropped 0 bases and J dropped 7; count of bases not matched to a gene: 4. CDR3 size: 15 residues. The CDR3 here is CASSQEGTSGNEQFF. CDR3 DNA: TGCGCCAGCAGCCAAGAGGGAACTAGCGGGAATGAGCAGTTCTTC.

This sequence joins TRBV24-1 and TRBJ1-2; 9 nucleotides align to TRBD1. Per the germline V gene, CDR1 is KGHDR and CDR2 is SFDVKD. The CDR3 loop spans 16 amino acids. With 5 bases clipped from V and 4 bases from J, the junction kept 10 bases outside the gene matches. CDR3 DNA: TGTGCCACCAGTGTCCACAGGGGGCGAAGCTTCTATGGCTACACCTTC. This codes for CATSVHRGRSFYGYTF.

This clonotype was seen a handful of times. This chain uses TRBV6-5 with TRBJ2-5; tentative D call: TRBD2 (5 bases). The V end was cut by 2 bases, the J end by 5 bases, with 15 bases between. In germline, CDR1 is MNHEY, CDR2 SVGAGI. The CDR3 totals 15 residues. The CDR3 loop is CASSYVREWRETQYF. CDR3 in DNA: TGTGCCAGCAGTTACGTACGGGAATGGCGGGAGACCCAGTACTTC.

The V gene is TRBV6-6, the J gene TRBJ2-2; TRBD2 matches at 9 bases. Unmatched junction bases numbered 9, after V lost 0 bases and J lost 4 bases. CDR3 length: 18 amino acids. Germline V lookup: CDR1 MNHNY, CDR2 SVGAGI (reference sequence). The CDR3 spells CASSYSISAGGPTGELFF. The CDR3 DNA is TGTGCCAGCAGTTACTCGATATCTGCGGGGGGGCCCACCGGGGAGCTGTTTTTT.

The sample holds a few counts of this clonotype. This chain links TRBV11-3 with TRBJ2-2; D not resolved. CDR3 size: 13 residues. Germline loops: CDR1 SGHNT, CDR2 YENEEA. V lost 5 bases to trimming and J lost 6 bases, with 10 bases between them. The CDR3 coding sequence is TGTGCCAGCAGCCGCGACAATGCCGGGGAGCTGTTTTTT. Translating it yields CASSRDNAGELFF.